These 32 T cell receptor beta chains were sequenced from one sample in a study of PD-L1 blockade in urothelial cancer. TCRdb keeps only in-frame clones here, not all; method: immunoSEQ multiplex PCR. The profile shows about 50,000 clones, 70% to 85% of them singletons. The starting material was PBMCs, obtained around atezolizumab (anti-PD-L1) treatment. The receptors were sampled from a man in his sixties or seventies with urothelial cancer.

The chain carries TRBV19 and TRBJ1-1; 11 bases line up with TRBD1. J was trimmed by 5 bases and V by 0 bases; bases with no gene match: 8. Germline loops: CDR1 LNHDA, CDR2 SQIVND (reference sequence). The CDR3 extends over 17 amino acids. CDR3 in amino acids: CASSIDFRTGGSTEAFF. Written as DNA, the CDR3 is TGTGCCAGTAGTATAGATTTTAGGACAGGGGGCAGTACTGAAGCTTTCTTT.

The chain uses TRBV7-2 and TRBJ2-7; 14 bases fit TRBD2. The ends lost 4 bases at V and 4 bases at J; junction bases unmatched: 9. Germline V gene lookup returns CDR1 SGHTA and CDR2 FQGNSA. CDR3 length equals 17 residues. DNA for the CDR3: TGTGCCAGCAGCTGGGGGGTCGGACTAGCGGGAGGATACGAGCAGTACTTC. The encoded protein is CASSWGVGLAGGYEQYF.

The V and J genes are TRBV9 and TRBJ2-3; TRBD1 might be the D (6 bases). CDR1 is SGDLS and CDR2 is YYNGEE in the germline V gene. V lost 4 bases to trimming and J lost 6 bases, with 18 bases between them. This CDR3 contains 15 residues. Here the CDR3 DNA reads TGTGCCAGCAGCCCCAACGCAGGGGCAGGGGATACGCAGTATTTT. Encoded protein: CASSPNAGAGDTQYF.

The chain uses TRBV28 and TRBJ2-3; no reliable D call. This CDR3 comprises 14 residues. Trimming shortened V by 3 bases and J by 9 bases, and 16 bases separated the two germline ends. Germline V gene sequence: CDR1 MDHEN, CDR2 SYDVKM. CDR3 sequence: CASSFSLPGDTQYF. The CDR3 DNA reads as TGTGCCAGCAGTTTTAGCCTCCCCGGCGACACGCAGTATTTT.

The rearrangement uses TRBV6-5 and TRBJ2-3; D unresolved. Germline V CDR1 and CDR2: MNHEY, SVGAGI. V was trimmed by 6 bases and J by 2 bases, leaving 6 bases between them. CDR3 size: 12 residues. The CDR3 spells CASRSSTDTQYF. The CDR3 DNA reads as TGTGCCAGCAGGTCCTCCACAGATACGCAGTATTTT.

This CDR3 is CASSVRSGTSGTDTQYF. The CDR3 bases are TGTGCCAGCAGCGTAAGATCCGGGACTAGCGGCACAGATACGCAGTATTTT. The chain couples TRBV9 to TRBJ2-3; 10 bases are shared with TRBD2. The CDR3 loop spans 17 amino acids. The V segment lost 1 base and the J segment 1 base; nucleotides outside the gene matches: 6. Germline values: CDR1 SGDLS, CDR2 YYNGEE. Full variable domain (missing parts from reference TRBV9 and TRBJ2-3): DSGVTQTPKHLITATGQRVTLRCSPRSGDLSVYWYQQSLDQGLQFLIQYYNGEERAKGNILERFSAQQFPDLHSELNLSSLELGDSALYFCASSVRSGTSGTDTQYFGPGTRLTVL.

The J gene is TRBJ1-5, the V gene TRBV6-1; D is uncertain. The germline V gene has CDR1 MNHNS and CDR2 SASEGT. Trimming left V 4 bases short and J 7 bases short, with 11 bases between. This CDR3 has 13 residues. The CDR3, as DNA: TGTGCCAGCAGTGGCGGACGGGGACAGCCCCAGCATTTT. Translating gives CASSGGRGQPQHF.

The chain recombines TRBV11-2 with TRBJ2-5; D perhaps matches TRBD2 (6 bases). Germline loops: CDR1 SGHAT, CDR2 FQNNGV. The CDR3 runs 13 residues. The V gene lost 3 bases and the J gene lost 2 bases, with 7 bases spanning the gap. As DNA, the CDR3 is TGTGCCAGCAGCTTTCTAGCGCAAGAGACCCAGTACTTC. This encodes CASSFLAQETQYF.

The V and J genes are TRBV27 and TRBJ2-3, with 7 bases that match TRBD1. Trimming at V came to 5 bases and at J to 2 bases, leaving 7 bases not matched to a gene. The CDR3 has 15 residues. Germline V gene sequence: CDR1 MNHEY, CDR2 SMNVEV (reference sequence). CDR3 nucleotides: TGTGCCAGCAGTGTACGCGGACAGGTCACAGATACGCAGTATTTT. Translation: CASSVRGQVTDTQYF.

J is TRBJ1-4 and V is TRBV5-5, with TRBD1 identical over 7 bases. The V gene's germline CDR1 is SGHKS and CDR2 YYEKEE (reference sequence). The CDR3 runs to 16 residues. V dropped 0 bases and J dropped 8; count of bases not matched to a gene: 10. Here the CDR3 reads CASSLAVARGDEKLFF. In DNA form, the CDR3 reads TGTGCCAGCAGCTTGGCCGTAGCCAGGGGGGACGAAAAACTGTTTTTT.

The rearrangement links TRBV6-5 to TRBJ1-6; no reliable D call. Per germline, CDR1 MNHEY and CDR2 SVGAGI. The CDR3 loop spans 13 amino acids. V lost 2 bases and J 7 bases, leaving 6 bases between the germline ends. CDR3: CASSYGQNSPLHF. The CDR3 DNA follows: TGTGCCAGCAGTTACGGCCAGAATTCACCCCTCCACTTT.

This clone has just a few counts. V gene TRBV6-5 combines with J gene TRBJ1-6; 9 bases are a match to TRBD1. CDR3 length equals 14 residues. The ends lost 7 bases at V and 7 bases at J; junction bases unmatched: 5. In germline, CDR1 is MNHEY, CDR2 SVGAGI. In DNA, the CDR3 is TGTGCCAGCACCAAAGGACAGGGGAATTCACCCCTCCACTTT. The encoded protein is CASTKGQGNSPLHF.

This chain joins TRBV9 and TRBJ2-3; TRBD1 agrees at 7 bases. Losses at the gene ends were 0 bases for V and 5 bases for J; bases not matched to a gene: 6. CDR1 and CDR2 from the germline V gene are SGDLS and YYNGEE. The CDR3 consists of 15 residues. The CDR3 region is CASSVGQGVRDTQYF. The CDR3 DNA follows: TGTGCCAGCAGCGTAGGCCAGGGGGTACGAGATACGCAGTATTTT.

This chain links TRBV2 with TRBJ2-5, with 10 bases that match TRBD2. The CDR3 runs 15 residues. The V gene end was trimmed by 4 bases and the J gene end by 2 bases; junction bases not matched to a gene: 4. Germline V CDR1 and CDR2: SNHLY, FYNNEI. The CDR3 region is CASSGASGGQETQYF. Here the CDR3 DNA reads TGTGCCAGCAGTGGGGCTAGCGGGGGTCAAGAGACCCAGTACTTC.

This clone is a singleton in its sample. The chain employs TRBV7-9 and TRBJ2-5, with D perhaps TRBD2 (5 bases). This CDR3 contains 14 residues. The V end was cut by 6 bases, the J end by 7 bases, with 18 bases between. The germline V gene has CDR1 SEHNR and CDR2 FQNEAQ (reference sequence). The CDR3 sequence: CASRRREGNRTQYF. The CDR3 bases are TGTGCCAGCAGACGACGGGAAGGGAATCGGACCCAGTACTTC.

The chain couples TRBV7-3 to TRBJ1-1; possible D gene TRBD1, 6 bases. Per germline, CDR1 SGHTA and CDR2 FQGTGA. The V and J ends lost 2 bases and 1 base respectively, with 11 bases between them. This CDR3 region has 15 residues. The CDR3 region is CASSLFGGANTEAFF. The CDR3 bases are TGTGCCAGCAGCTTATTTGGGGGCGCGAACACTGAAGCTTTCTTT.

In DNA, the CDR3 is TGCGCCAGCAGCTTGGGACAGGGAGGTGGAAACACCATATATTTT. Translated, it gives CASSLGQGGGNTIYF. J is TRBJ1-3 and V is TRBV5-1, with TRBD1 identical over 7 bases. There are 15 residues in the CDR3. Trimming removed 0 bases from V and 3 bases from J; junction bases left unmatched: 3. From germline, CDR1 is SGHRS and CDR2 YFSETQ.

The V call is TRBV7-3, the J call TRBJ2-3; 10 nucleotides line up with TRBD1. The V gene's germline CDR1 is SGHTA and CDR2 FQGTGA. The CDR3 is made up of 16 amino acids. The V and J ends lost 2 bases and 4 bases, in that order; junction bases with no gene match: 6. This chain's CDR3 is CASSLAGTGASDTQYF. In DNA form, the CDR3 reads TGTGCCAGCAGCTTAGCCGGGACAGGGGCATCAGATACGCAGTATTTT.

This clone was seen just once. This chain links TRBV27 with TRBJ1-1; perhaps TRBD1 as D (5 bases). V lost 3 bases and J 0 bases, leaving 8 bases between the germline ends. Germline assignment: CDR1 MNHEY and CDR2 SMNVEV (reference sequence). This CDR3 contains 14 residues. In DNA, the CDR3 is TGTGCCAGCAGTTTTGCGGGGGTGAACACTGAAGCTTTCTTT. It translates to CASSFAGVNTEAFF.

V gene TRBV2 combines with J gene TRBJ1-2; D gene unclear. Trimming removed 4 bases at V and 0 bases at J, with 9 bases between. The CDR3 spans 14 residues. The germline CDR1 and CDR2 sequences are SNHLY and FYNNEI. CDR3 nucleotides: TGTGCCAGCAGTGGAAGGAGTACTAACTATGGCTACACCTTC. Protein sequence: CASSGRSTNYGYTF.

J is TRBJ1-1 and V is TRBV27; D may be TRBD1 (6 bases). Germline V gene sequence: CDR1 MNHEY, CDR2 SMNVEV (reference sequence). Trimming cost V 5 bases and J 0 bases, with 13 bases left between them. The CDR3 is made up of 15 amino acids. As DNA, the CDR3 is TGTGCCAGCAGTGGGGGGGCAGGCATGAACACTGAAGCTTTCTTT. Its protein is CASSGGAGMNTEAFF.

The gene calls are TRBV19 and TRBJ2-7; TRBD2 matches at 8 bases. The V gene end was trimmed by 1 base and the J gene end by 3 bases; junction bases not matched to a gene: 5. CDR3 length: 15 residues. The germline V gene has CDR1 LNHDA and CDR2 SQIVND (reference sequence). CDR3 in DNA: TGTGCCAGTAGTATAGCCGGGAGGGCGGACTACGAGCAGTACTTC. This encodes CASSIAGRADYEQYF.

DNA for the CDR3: TGTGCCAGCAGTCCGGGGACCTACGAGCAGTACTTC. This sequence encodes CASSPGTYEQYF. V usage is TRBV11-3 and J usage is TRBJ2-7; TRBD2 is a possible D gene (5 bases). Germline CDR1 SGHNT, CDR2 YENEEA. This CDR3 spans 12 amino acids. The V and J ends lost 6 bases and 2 bases respectively, with 8 bases between them.

V usage is TRBV11-2 and J usage is TRBJ1-5, with D perhaps TRBD1 (5 bases). The germline CDR1 and CDR2 sequences are SGHAT and FQNNGV. This CDR3 is built from 13 residues. V lost 5 bases and J lost 8, with 13 bases in between. Written as DNA, the CDR3 is TGTGCCAGCAGCAGCCCGGGAGGGGAGCCCCAGCATTTT. Translated, it gives CASSSPGGEPQHF.

The chain has TRBV5-5 and TRBJ2-7, with 8 bases lining up with TRBD1. Germline trimming cut 4 bases from V and 5 bases from J; bases unmatched to any gene: 8. CDR1 is SGHKS, CDR2 YYEKEE, per germline (reference sequence). This CDR3 region has 14 residues. The CDR3 is CASSRGQGLNEQYF. DNA of the CDR3: TGTGCCAGCAGCCGTGGACAGGGATTAAACGAGCAGTACTTC.

The rearrangement links TRBV9 to TRBJ2-5; TRBD2 agrees at 9 bases. Losses at the gene ends were 4 bases for V and 0 bases for J; bases not matched to a gene: 7. From germline, CDR1 is SGDLS and CDR2 YYNGEE. There are 16 residues in the CDR3. The CDR3 DNA follows: TGTGCCAGCAGCCCAGGGGTAGCGGGGGACCAAGAGACCCAGTACTTC. This codes for CASSPGVAGDQETQYF.

The count of this clone is one. This sequence joins TRBV7-2 and TRBJ1-6; 7 bases are shared with TRBD1. CDR3 length: 18 amino acids. CDR1 SGHTA and CDR2 FQGNSA come from the germline V gene. V gave up 1 base and J gave up 4 bases; unmatched junction bases: 10. CDR3 in amino acids: CASSLDSHRGTYNSPLHF. In DNA form, the CDR3 reads TGTGCCAGCAGCTTAGATTCCCACAGGGGTACTTATAATTCACCCCTCCACTTT.

The chain couples TRBV28 to TRBJ2-1, with 7 bases lining up with TRBD2. With V trimmed by 6 bases and J by 6 bases, 17 bases remained unmatched. Germline V gene sequence: CDR1 MDHEN, CDR2 SYDVKM. The CDR3 is 17 residues long. In DNA, the CDR3 is TGTGCCAGCAGACCATTTAACCGGCCTAGCGGAAGCAATGAGCAGTTCTTC. As protein: CASRPFNRPSGSNEQFF.

The chain couples TRBV4-2 to TRBJ2-3; 7 bases fit TRBD2. The ends lost 0 bases at V and 5 bases at J; junction bases unmatched: 14. The V gene's germline CDR1 is LGHNA and CDR2 YNFKEQ. The CDR3 contains 18 residues. The DNA of the CDR3 is TGTGCCAGCAGCCAAGATAGGGTAGCGGGCCTGAGATTAGATACGCAGTATTTT. Its protein is CASSQDRVAGLRLDTQYF.

This clone was seen a single time. The chain joins TRBV10-3 to TRBJ1-3; 7 bases are shared with TRBD1. Germline V CDR1 and CDR2: ENHRY, SYGVKD. The CDR3 is 16 amino acids. Germline trimming cut 4 bases from V and 2 bases from J; bases unmatched to any gene: 8. Here the CDR3 DNA reads TGTGCCATCAGTGGGCTCAACAGGGGTGCTGGAAACACCATATATTTT. It is translated as CAISGLNRGAGNTIYF.

The J gene is TRBJ1-2, the V gene TRBV5-4; 9 bases match TRBD1. Germline V gene sequence: CDR1 SGHNT, CDR2 YYREEE (reference sequence). The CDR3 has 16 residues. V lost 3 bases to trimming and J lost 2 bases; unmatched junction nucleotides: 8. The CDR3 nucleotides read TGTGCCAGCAGCTATGCCCGGGACAGGGTAAACTATGGCTACACCTTC. It codes for CASSYARDRVNYGYTF.

V is TRBV27 and J is TRBJ2-6; no clear D. The CDR3 sequence is 17 residues long. The V gene lost 2 bases and the J gene lost 0 bases, with 11 bases spanning the gap. Germline lookup yields CDR1 MNHEY and CDR2 SMNVEV (reference sequence). The CDR3 region has the DNA TGTGCCAGCAGTTTACATTCTCGAGACTCTGGGGCCAACGTCCTGACTTTC. Translation gives CASSLHSRDSGANVLTF.